This T cell receptor (beta chain) was identified during a study of cytomegalovirus exposure and HLA in healthy donors (dated by TCRdb to about 2017). Background on the whole study: In an earlier analysis of roughly 500 of the donors, around 290 Gb of sequence data and 90 million to 120 million unique TCR beta sequences from about 179 million T cells were reported. Around 320 gigabases of sequencing data and approximately 93 million unique TCR sequences were included in an early release covering 500 to 750 HLA-typed donors. Of the 350 to 450 genotyped donors, about 84% fell in the genetic ancestry cluster associated with self-reported Caucasian donors. The study aimed to test whether signatures of past pathogen exposure could be identified by cataloging public T cell receptors. The study used immunosequencing to profile the T cell repertoires of 600 to 850 subjects and linked those repertoires to cytomegalovirus serostatus. Besides the first cohort of around 700 subjects, a separate validation cohort made up of roughly 120 different subjects was used. To predict cytomegalovirus infection status, the study brought together high-throughput TCR immunosequencing, statistical association of individual TCRs with disease status, and machine learning. A later analysis re-analyzed previously published TCR beta repertoires from roughly 690 donors and added high-resolution HLA genotyping to study TCR occurrence patterns. In the later analysis, no new phenotypic data were used to find candidate immune exposures; instead, reliance was placed on TCR beta sequences and their occurrence across donors. To decide whether each TCR beta V gene segment behaved as functional or pseudogenic, an earlier analysis of some 580 of the donors relied on high-throughput TCR beta sequencing. Donor age, sex, ethnicity and CMV serostatus were compiled alongside the repertoire data. A later genetic analysis took genome-wide SNP genotypes for 398 of the 666 donors and used that subset as a discovery cohort. Every repertoire in the discovery cohort had been generated on one and the same sequencing platform. HLA typing included class I and class II loci at four-digit resolution. Typing coverage varied by locus: roughly 620-640 donors for A, B, C, DRB1 and DQB1; more than 500 for DQA1; about 590 for DPA1; 450 to 480 for DPB1. Because of strong linkage in the cohort, five DR-DQ haplotypes were treated as single units for association and clustering. Among 350 to 400 genotyped donors of the cohort, an average of about 240,000 unique TCR beta nucleotide sequences were sequenced per donor, around a sixth of them non-productive.

The CDR3 contains 15 residues, cysteine and phenylalanine counted. The DNA shown is the 45-base CDR3, in frame from base 1. Trimming leaves V shorter by 1 base and J shorter by 5 bases, with the junction holding 6 bases beyond the gene matches. Sequences SEHNR (CDR1) and FQNEAQ (CDR2) are obtained from the germline V gene (reference sequence). The method behind the library was the immunoSEQ multiplex PCR assay. The multiplex PCR relied on a mix of 60 forward primers for TCR Vbeta segments and 13 reverse primers for TCR Jbeta segments. A multiplex PCR assay on genomic DNA amplified the CDR3 region of rearranged TCR beta genes. On the Illumina HiSeq System, the amplified TCR beta libraries were sequenced as 87-base-pair reads. The authors' pipeline ran thus. Across the 500 to 750 repertoires, a later analysis counted roughly 77 million unique TCR beta chains, 8.5 million to 12 million of which were shared by at least two donors. Raw reads were error-corrected and collapsed into unique sequences by a nearest-neighbor algorithm in which closely related sequences were merged to remove PCR and sequencing errors. To assign V, D and J gene segments, CDR3 sequences were aligned to IMGT reference sequences. For a sequence to be retained, a match of at least six nucleotides was required to both a V gene segment and a J gene segment. Rearrangements were called productive when the CDR3 lacked stop codons and stayed in frame with V and J; all others were non-productive. CDR3 was defined by IMGT convention, running from the second conserved V-encoded cysteine to the conserved J-encoded phenylalanine. Sequences without an unambiguous match to a single V gene segment were excluded from the earlier analysis of about 640 of the donors. In an earlier analysis of more than 500 of the donors, a V segment was called functional when productive rearrangements were above 56.7%, and segregating when the standard deviation between donors exceeded 5%. A statistical classification framework was built to diagnose cytomegalovirus status from the catalog of TCR beta chain sequences. In a later analysis, TCR nucleotide sequences were compared against IMGT/GENE-DB human TR gene sequences so that V and J genes could be assigned. A later analysis assigned CDR3 sequences and most-parsimonious VDJ recombination scenarios with the TCRdist pipeline. A later analysis defined each TCR beta chain by its CDR3 amino acid sequence plus V-gene family, and excluded reads lacking a unique V-gene family. In a later analysis, 450 to 600 highly shared, low-generation-probability nucleotide sequences were removed to address suspected cross-contamination and a sequencing artifact. For each public chain, a later analysis derived a clonal expansion index from normalized ranks of inferred template counts within each repertoire. Generation probabilities in a later analysis came from a VDJ recombination model fitted to out-of-frame rearrangements, and those results were checked against IGoR. In a later analysis, TCR-TCR, TCR-HLA and TCR-CMV co-occurrence was scored with hypergeometric tests, and a repertoire-size bias correction was applied to TCR pairs. False discovery rates were estimated in a later analysis by permuting HLA or CMV assignments 20 times. In a later analysis, co-occurring TCRs were grouped using DBSCAN, with TCRdist sequence similarity added in when clustering inside HLA-allele-positive subsets. Repertoires with fewer than 30,000 or more than 120,000 public chains were left out of co-occurrence clustering, as were about five repertoires with anomalous nucleotide sharing. The table was pulled from immuneACCESS by TCRdb, which kept in-frame rearrangements only. Such tables lose some clones; where checked, under half of the loss comes from unresolved V genes, and the rest has no known cause. The D gene and trimming were derived from the DNA, and the V and J assignments and clone size from that table. Counted in this sample were over 130,000 clones; roughly 76% of them appeared once. The ten largest clones represent roughly 1.2% of the sample.

The research as a whole found: In an earlier analysis of a few hundred of the donors, most TCR beta V segments were observed in productive rearrangements about 90% or about 30% of the time, broadly matching IMGT annotations. Correlated functional status among segregating V segments might be attributable to linkage disequilibrium, but an unknown experimental factor could not be ruled out. The sequencing pipeline was judged likely to have produced a cluster of highly shared sequence variants as a technical artifact. In vitro tests confirmed that three of the cytomegalovirus-associated TCR beta chains recognize cytomegalovirus antigens. It was suggested by the authors that the approach could potentially be generalized to other disease states and immunological phenotypes. In a later analysis, most CMV-associated TCR beta chains were found to appear HLA-restricted, with HLA associations seemingly driven largely by CMV exposure. A further reported finding was that TCR beta sequences accurately predicted the HLA-A and HLA-B alleles for most subjects in the first cohort. Across donors, most TCR sequences were observed very rarely, whereas some public TCRs were present in many individuals. Cytomegalovirus status was reported to be diagnosed by the classifier with high specificity and sensitivity in both the original and validation cohorts. When HLA alleles, especially DR and DQ, strongly co-occurred, attributing TCR associations to individual alleles was difficult. In a later analysis, the rate of TCR association differed among HLA loci, with DRB1 alleles having the most associated TCRs and HLA-C alleles having the fewest. Only TCR beta chains were sequenced in this cohort, and the absence of alpha or paired-chain data limited detectable features. For the cohort, immune exposure information was limited to CMV serostatus. Compared with the roughly 600-donor mean, donors in an Asian-associated ancestry cluster had fewer N-insertions in productive TCRs, according to a later genetic analysis. The earlier analysis of about 600 of the donors excluded some 16 rarely observed V segments, including chromosome 9 orphons, because counts were too low. In a later genetic analysis, a missense DCLRE1C variant was associated with V-gene and J-gene trimming of TCR beta chains, and the association was replicated in an independent cohort. The study listed 150 to 200 TCR beta chains as associated with cytomegalovirus. Sequencing depth was assumed to be roughly uniform across donors in the presence/absence analyses, though that assumption may not hold. The 87-base-pair reads could not distinguish some IMGT-functional V segments, including TRBV6-2 and TRBV6-3, so those segments were excluded. Specific HLA alleles were associated with 18,000 or so TCR beta sequences at a false discovery rate of 0.05 in a later analysis. According to a later analysis, parvovirus B19, influenza, CMV and Epstein-Barr virus appeared linked to several top co-occurrence clusters. Because HLA typing was unavailable for some donors at each locus, only the typed subset was used in association tests. In a later analysis, HLA-associated TCR beta chains showed more clonal expansion and lower generation probabilities than non-associated chains that were equally common.

To note about this clone: What this receptor recognizes is not known. No qualities accompany the bases; no much larger clone lies one base away.

The cohort consisted of approximately 690 healthy bone marrow donors. All cohort members were sampled while nominally healthy, although unrecorded immune exposures were likely present. The donor was CMV seronegative and was included in the group of hundreds of seronegative cohort members. Every donor gave a peripheral blood sample, and the peripheral blood mononuclear cells from that sample were used for TCR beta sequencing. The Qiagen DNeasy Blood Extraction Kit was used to extract genomic DNA from the blood cell samples. The sequenced material came from PBMCs. The chain is made from TRBV7-9 and TRBJ2-3, with TRBD1 identical over 7 junction bases. The TCR was taken from a female donor in good health and CMV-seronegative. CDR3 reads: CASSLVRDRQDTQYF. At the DNA level, the sequence is TGTGCCAGCAGCTTAGTACGGGACAGACAAGATACGCAGTATTTT.